The entry below gives a single T cell receptor (beta chain) sequence along with its context. Its antigen is currently unknown. The data derive from a study of cytomegalovirus exposure and HLA in healthy donors. Study-wide results and limits: For cytomegalovirus status, the classifier reportedly gave diagnoses with high specificity and sensitivity. In vitro assays verified that three CMV-associated chains recognized CMV antigens specifically.

Method: immunoSEQ multiplex PCR; TCRdb's copy keeps in-frame clones and lacks some. The sample shows 100,000 to 150,000 clones, under 90% of them seen only once. V dropped 3 bases and J dropped 6; count of bases not matched to a gene: 11. This CDR3 is built from 15 residues. Germline V lookup: CDR1 LNHDA, CDR2 SQIVND (reference sequence). The donors were members of the validation cohort, which comprised more than 90 subjects and was separate from the first cohort of several hundred subjects. This receptor was taken from a woman between 18 and 29 years old in good health and CMV-seronegative. The chain employs TRBV19 and TRBJ2-7; 7 nucleotides align to TRBD2. The sequenced material came from PBMCs. CDR3 nucleotide sequence: TGTGCCAGTAGTATGTTTGGGGACCCGGGAGGCGAGCAGTACTTC. This sequence encodes CASSMFGDPGGEQYF.